This is a list of T cell receptor beta chains from one sample in a study of T cell changes during pregnancy in multiple sclerosis. This table comes from immunoSEQ multiplex PCR, and its TCRdb copy is limited to in-frame clones, with some not included. The sample consists of tens of thousands of clones, around 93% of them appearing once. Sequenced material: peripheral blood, taken in the third trimester of pregnancy. The receptor source for this set is a female donor in good health, enrolled as a control in a pregnancy study. The CDR3 runs from the conserved cysteine through the conserved F or W. D genes are given only for firm matches. Size is stated for part of the rows, as once, few or many counts, or as a class when the clone is expanded.

d_call	v_call	j_call	clone_size	cdr3_aa	cdr3_nt
TRBD2	TRBV28	TRBJ2-5	once	CASRPSGRASGAQYF	TGTGCCAGCAGGCCTAGCGGGAGGGCCTCCGGGGCCCAGTACTTC
TRBD2	TRBV4-1	TRBJ2-7	.	CASSQDNQRGSYEQYF	TGCGCCAGCAGCCAAGATAACCAGCGGGGCTCCTACGAGCAGTACTTC
.	TRBV4-1	TRBJ1-2	.	CASSPRSWEPYGYTF	TGCGCCAGCAGCCCTCGATCGTGGGAGCCCTATGGCTACACCTTC
TRBD1	TRBV7-9	TRBJ2-1	.	CASSWTGGNNEQFF	TGTGCCAGCAGTTGGACAGGGGGGAACAATGAGCAGTTCTTC
TRBD1	TRBV28	TRBJ1-5	.	CASSLLGQGALGNQPQHF	TGTGCCAGCAGTTTATTGGGGCAGGGGGCTCTGGGGAATCAGCCCCAGCATTTT
TRBD1	TRBV6-5	TRBJ2-7	.	CASSLSGTGIYEQYF	TGTGCCAGCAGTCTCTCCGGGACAGGGATCTACGAGCAGTACTTC
.	TRBV2	TRBJ2-1	.	CASNKFWSNNNEQFF	TGTGCCAGCAACAAATTCTGGAGCAATAACAATGAGCAGTTCTTC
TRBD2	TRBV6-5	TRBJ2-3	.	CASNSGRVTDTQYF	TGTGCCAGCAACAGCGGGAGGGTCACAGATACGCAGTATTTT
.	TRBV2	TRBJ2-7	.	CASSIAGQLYEQYF	TGTGCCAGCAGCATCGCGGGACAGCTCTACGAGCAGTACTTC
.	TRBV5-6	TRBJ1-1	.	CASSLVGRKDTEAFF	TGTGCCAGCAGCTTGGTAGGGAGGAAGGACACTGAAGCTTTCTTT
TRBD2	TRBV5-1	TRBJ2-2	once	CASSPLTSGNTGELFF	TGCGCCAGCAGTCCCCTGACTAGCGGGAATACCGGGGAGCTGTTTTTT
.	TRBV11-2	TRBJ2-7	.	CASSLGRRHSYEQYF	TGTGCCAGCAGCTTAGGTCGTAGACACTCCTACGAGCAGTACTTC
TRBD2	TRBV29-1	TRBJ2-5	.	CSVGLAGGETQYF	TGCAGCGTTGGACTAGCGGGAGGAGAGACCCAGTACTTC
TRBD2	TRBV5-4	TRBJ2-2	.	CASSLGDGRPSTGELFF	TGTGCCAGCAGCTTGGGAGACGGGAGGCCTAGCACCGGGGAGCTGTTTTTT
.	TRBV18	TRBJ2-5	.	CASSPRGGIETQYF	TGTGCCAGCTCACCAAGGGGGGGCATCGAGACCCAGTACTTC
TRBD2	TRBV7-2	TRBJ2-1	.	CASSLAASGNYNEQFF	TGTGCCAGCAGCTTAGCGGCTAGCGGGAACTACAATGAGCAGTTCTTC
.	TRBV5-1	TRBJ2-7	.	CASSLGADDYEQYF	TGCGCCAGCAGCTTGGGAGCGGACGACTACGAGCAGTACTTC
.	TRBV7-9	TRBJ1-2	.	CASSPSESYGYTF	TGTGCCAGCAGCCCCTCAGAATCCTATGGCTACACCTTC
.	TRBV28	TRBJ1-1	once	CASSLSGLMNTEAFF	TGTGCCAGCAGTTTATCAGGCCTTATGAACACTGAAGCTTTCTTT
.	TRBV18	TRBJ1-1	.	CASSPPTGNTEAFF	TGTGCCAGCTCACCACCGACAGGGAACACTGAAGCTTTCTTT
.	TRBV13	TRBJ2-5	.	CASSLDSKQETQYF	TGTGCCAGCAGCTTAGACAGCAAGCAAGAGACCCAGTACTTC
.	TRBV6-5	TRBJ1-4	.	CASSTLTGANEKLFF	TGTGCCAGCAGCACACTGACTGGAGCTAATGAAAAACTGTTTTTT
.	TRBV2	TRBJ1-5	.	CASSDQGIHSNQPQHF	TGTGCCAGCAGTGATCAGGGGATCCATAGCAATCAGCCCCAGCATTTT
.	TRBV6-4	TRBJ2-1	.	CASSDGPGSVNEQFF	TGTGCCAGCAGTGACGGGCCAGGGTCAGTCAATGAGCAGTTCTTC
TRBD2	TRBV27	TRBJ2-5	once	CASSHGGDLGETQYF	TGTGCCAGCAGTCACGGGGGGGACTTGGGAGAGACCCAGTACTTC
TRBD2	TRBV13	TRBJ2-4	.	CASSLGKGGRGERDIQYF	TGTGCCAGCAGCTTAGGAAAAGGCGGACGGGGGGAGAGGGACATTCAGTACTTC
.	TRBV19	TRBJ1-1	few	CASSIGNGVTEAFF	TGTGCCAGTAGTATAGGGAACGGAGTGACTGAAGCTTTCTTT
TRBD2	TRBV7-9	TRBJ2-3	.	CASSSTRPSGVRDTQYF	TGTGCCAGCAGCTCCACCCGCCCTAGCGGGGTTCGTGATACGCAGTATTTT
TRBD1	TRBV29-1	TRBJ2-7	.	CSVVTGAGYEQYF	TGCAGCGTCGTGACAGGGGCGGGCTACGAGCAGTACTTC
.	TRBV2	TRBJ1-1	.	CASSDRRGYTEAFF	TGTGCCAGCAGTGACAGGCGGGGGTACACTGAAGCTTTCTTT
.	TRBV5-4	TRBJ2-2	.	CPGTGELFF	TGTCCGGGAACCGGGGAGCTGTTTTTT
TRBD2	TRBV5-4	TRBJ2-5	.	CATKPTSGSETQYF	TGTGCTACCAAACCGACTAGCGGGAGTGAGACCCAGTACTTC
.	TRBV6-1	TRBJ1-1	.	CASSGGTKTLNTEAFF	TGTGCCAGCAGTGGGGGGACAAAAACACTGAACACTGAAGCTTTCTTT
.	TRBV6-5	TRBJ1-1	.	CASSYEATSGGAFF	TGTGCCAGCAGTTACGAGGCGACCTCGGGCGGGGCTTTCTTT
.	TRBV6-5	TRBJ1-2	.	CASSFQGNYGYTF	TGTGCCAGCAGTTTTCAGGGGAACTATGGCTACACCTTC
.	TRBV28	TRBJ1-5	.	CASSSLLFTATNQPQHF	TGTGCCAGCAGTTCCCTCCTATTCACAGCAACCAATCAGCCCCAGCATTTT
.	TRBV28	TRBJ1-2	.	CASREGVLGYTF	TGTGCCAGCAGGGAGGGTGTTCTTGGCTACACCTTC
.	TRBV10-3	TRBJ2-2	once	CAISESAGRTGELFF	TGTGCCATCAGTGAGTCGGCAGGGCGGACCGGGGAGCTGTTTTTT
.	TRBV18	TRBJ2-2	.	CASSAGGSNTGELFF	TGTGCCAGCTCTGCCGGAGGATCTAACACCGGGGAGCTGTTTTTT
.	TRBV7-8	TRBJ2-3	.	CASSLGRPMGYGDTQYF	TGTGCCAGCAGCTTAGGTCGCCCGATGGGTTACGGGGATACGCAGTATTTT
.	TRBV6-5	TRBJ1-5	few	CASSYSEGDQPQHF	TGTGCCAGCAGTTACTCGGAAGGGGATCAGCCCCAGCATTTT
.	TRBV7-9	TRBJ1-1	.	CASSSISGITLVRAFF	TGTGCCAGCAGCTCTATTAGCGGGATTACATTGGTGCGGGCTTTCTTT
.	TRBV27	TRBJ2-2	.	CASTGTNTGELFF	TGTGCCAGCACAGGGACGAACACCGGGGAGCTGTTTTTT
.	TRBV28	TRBJ2-7	.	CASSPDWGARSSYEQYF	TGTGCCAGCAGTCCAGATTGGGGCGCCCGAAGCTCCTACGAGCAGTACTTC
.	TRBV4-1	TRBJ2-3	.	CASSQVPGGLTDTQYF	TGCGCCAGCAGCCAGGTCCCGGGCGGGTTGACAGATACGCAGTATTTT
TRBD2	TRBV7-9	TRBJ2-2	.	CASSPKGLAITGELFF	TGTGCCAGCAGTCCCAAGGGACTAGCCATTACCGGGGAGCTGTTTTTT
TRBD1	TRBV11-2	TRBJ1-2	.	CASSSGRGQGSYNYGYTF	TGTGCCAGCAGCTCGGGTAGGGGACAGGGAAGTTATAACTATGGCTACACCTTC
.	TRBV28	TRBJ1-2	.	CASTLEPERGYTF	TGTGCCAGCACATTGGAGCCCGAAAGGGGCTACACCTTC
.	TRBV2	TRBJ2-2	few	CASRPDGLFGELFF	TGTGCCAGCAGGCCCGATGGACTTTTCGGGGAGCTGTTTTTT
.	TRBV18	TRBJ1-5	.	CASSLAVSNQPQHF	TGTGCCAGCTCCTTGGCGGTTAGCAATCAGCCCCAGCATTTT
TRBD2	TRBV7-2	TRBJ2-5	.	CASVEVAGVGETQYF	TGTGCCAGCGTGGAGGTAGCGGGAGTAGGGGAGACCCAGTACTTC
.	TRBV7-2	TRBJ2-1	.	CASSLASGSNEQFF	TGTGCCAGCAGCTTAGCTTCGGGATCCAATGAGCAGTTCTTC
TRBD2	TRBV28	TRBJ2-3	.	CASSGRLSTDTQYF	TGTGCCAGCAGCGGGAGGCTATCCACAGATACGCAGTATTTT